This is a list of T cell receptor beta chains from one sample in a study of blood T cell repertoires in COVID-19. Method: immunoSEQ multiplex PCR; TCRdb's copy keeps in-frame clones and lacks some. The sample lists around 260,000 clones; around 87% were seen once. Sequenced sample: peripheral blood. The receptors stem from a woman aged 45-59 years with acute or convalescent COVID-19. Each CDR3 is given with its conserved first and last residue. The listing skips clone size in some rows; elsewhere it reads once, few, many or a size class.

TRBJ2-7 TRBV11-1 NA CASSTLSAGARGEQYF
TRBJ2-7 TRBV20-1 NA CSASSQDSVYEQYF
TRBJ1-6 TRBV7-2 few CASSLRTGGSPLHF
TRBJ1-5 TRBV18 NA CASSPQSSNQPQHF
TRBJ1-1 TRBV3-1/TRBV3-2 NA CASSQGQGNTEAFF
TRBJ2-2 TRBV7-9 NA CASSPRTGTGVTGELFF
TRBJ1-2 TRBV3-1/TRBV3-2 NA CASSQEGYRGPVYGYTF
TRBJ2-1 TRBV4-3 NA CASSQEGFTYNEQFF
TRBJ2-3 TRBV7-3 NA CASSISGLRTDTQYF
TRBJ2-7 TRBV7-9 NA CATEASGIYEQYF
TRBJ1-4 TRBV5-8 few CASSPGDSLNEKLFF
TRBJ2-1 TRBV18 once CASSPAEGAYNEQFF
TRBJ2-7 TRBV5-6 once CASSLQGLGEQYF
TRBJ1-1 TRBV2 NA CASSGTGTNTEAFF
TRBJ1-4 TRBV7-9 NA CASSFPGRINEKLFF
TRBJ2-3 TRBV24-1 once CATSDPSRDRGDTQYF
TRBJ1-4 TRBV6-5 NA CASTERGGKLFF
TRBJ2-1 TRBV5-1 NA CASSPGTSGMNEQFF
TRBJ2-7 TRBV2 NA CASSTWTSASPYEQYF
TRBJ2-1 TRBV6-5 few CATLAALIYNEQFF
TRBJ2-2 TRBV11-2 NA CASSPSSGRVTGELFF
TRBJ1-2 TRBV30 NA CAWDLTGGFGGYTF
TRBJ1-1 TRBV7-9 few CASSLTDRGGTEAFF
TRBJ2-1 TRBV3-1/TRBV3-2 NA CASSQGAGQGASEQFF
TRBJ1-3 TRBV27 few CASSLGRAQGNTIYF
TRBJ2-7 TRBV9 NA CASARGPTYEQYF
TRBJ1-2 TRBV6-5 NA CASSYSVGTGVGGYTF
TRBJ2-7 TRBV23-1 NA CASSQYRVVYEQYF
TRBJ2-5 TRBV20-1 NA CSASLPSDRAIETQYF
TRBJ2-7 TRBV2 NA CASSELSGIEYEQYF
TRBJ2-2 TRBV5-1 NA CASSLTGNPNTGELFF
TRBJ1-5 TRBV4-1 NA CASSSTKGGTGNQPQHF
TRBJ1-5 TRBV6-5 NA CASRIQGAVQPQHF
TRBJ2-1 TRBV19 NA CATSIQRGPYEQFF
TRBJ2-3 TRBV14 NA CASSHLRSSGRDTQYF
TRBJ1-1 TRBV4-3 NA CASSQEFRGQNTEAFF
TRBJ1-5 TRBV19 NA CASSTTGGGQPQHF
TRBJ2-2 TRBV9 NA CASRVGRGGRGTGELFF
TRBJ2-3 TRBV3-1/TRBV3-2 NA CASNDGRGTDTQYF
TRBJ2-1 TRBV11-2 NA CASSSLAVSYNEQFF
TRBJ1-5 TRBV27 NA CASSTSQGLSQPQHF
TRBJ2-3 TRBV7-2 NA CASRPSGGADTQYF
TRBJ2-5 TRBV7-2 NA CASSDPGETQYF
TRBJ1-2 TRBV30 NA CASYWGEVRLYGYTF
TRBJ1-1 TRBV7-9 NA CASSLGQGNPEAFF
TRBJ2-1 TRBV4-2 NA CASSQVVSGNEQFF
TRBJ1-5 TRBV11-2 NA CASSLDRGSNQPQHF
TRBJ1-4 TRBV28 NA CASSFAGPATNEKLFF
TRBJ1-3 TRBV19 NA CASSIAGTPSGNTIYF